Following are 19 T cell receptor beta chains from one sample sequenced in a study of pediatric ulcerative colitis (dated by TCRdb to between 2017 and 2020). The method behind the library was the immunoSEQ multiplex PCR assay. This is the immuneACCESS table as TCRdb keeps it, with only in-frame sequences that have V and J called. A part of the clones is gone; compared with another copy, unresolved V genes explain less than half, and the rest is unexplained. Here the sample has about 36,000 clones; 75% to 90% occur a single time. Of the sample, roughly 20% falls within the top ten clones. The sequencing input was blood. The receptor source for this set is a girl aged 5 to 17 with moderate ulcerative colitis.

The chain uses TRBV11-2 and TRBJ2-1; no definite D call. Germline CDR1 reads SGHAT; CDR2 reads FQNNGV. Trimming left V 5 bases short and J 4 bases short, with 15 bases between. This CDR3 region has 15 residues. The CDR3 loop reads CASSPALLSYNEQFF. The CDR3 DNA sequence: TGTGCCAGCAGCCCGGCGCTTCTGTCGTACAATGAGCAGTTCTTC.

V gene TRBV6-1 combines with J gene TRBJ2-2; 9 bases are shared with TRBD1. Germline V gene lookup returns CDR1 MNHNS and CDR2 SASEGT. CDR3 length: 14 residues. Losses at the gene ends were 6 bases for V and 1 base for J; bases not matched to a gene: 0. CDR3 DNA sequence: TGTGCCAGCAGGGACAGGGGGAACACCGGGGAGCTGTTTTTT. Amino acid sequence: CASRDRGNTGELFF.

The gene calls are TRBV5-1 and TRBJ2-5, with D maybe TRBD1 (6 bases). The CDR3 consists of 14 residues. Germline CDR1 is SGHRS and CDR2 is YFSETQ. V was clipped by 0 bases and J by 4 bases, with 10 bases between them. The CDR3 spells CASSLVSGVETQYF. DNA of the CDR3: TGCGCCAGCAGCTTGGTGTCAGGGGTAGAGACCCAGTACTTC.

V gene TRBV10-3 combines with J gene TRBJ1-1; a weak D match, TRBD1 (5 bases). Germline lookup yields CDR1 ENHRY and CDR2 SYGVKD. Trimming left V 2 bases short and J 6 bases short, with 13 bases between. The CDR3 loop spans 14 amino acids. The chain's CDR3 is CAISEPGLGAEAFF. The CDR3 DNA reads TGTGCCATCAGTGAGCCAGGACTGGGGGCTGAAGCTTTCTTT.

A few counts support this clone. This sequence joins TRBV29-1 and TRBJ1-1; D remains ambiguous. The germline V and J ends were trimmed by 4 bases and 3 bases, with 6 bases remaining between them. The germline V gene encodes CDR1 SQVTM and CDR2 ANQGSEA. This CDR3 region has 11 residues. In DNA, the CDR3 is TGCAGCGTTGGGTTGGACACTGAAGCTTTCTTT. Protein sequence: CSVGLDTEAFF.

This clone is a singleton in its sample. The chain joins TRBV4-1 to TRBJ1-2, with 7 bases aligning to TRBD1. CDR3 length: 19 residues. The trim removed 0 bases at V and 7 bases at J, leaving 20 bases unmatched. Looked up from germline, CDR1 is MGHRA and CDR2 is YSYEKL. CDR3 in DNA: TGCGCCAGCAGCCAAGATTCAACGGTCCAAACAGGGGTTCGGGGTGGCTACACCTTC. This translates into CASSQDSTVQTGVRGGYTF.

The CDR3 coding sequence is TGCGCCAGCAGCTGGGACAGGGACCATGAGCAGTTCTTC. Protein sequence: CASSWDRDHEQFF. The gene calls are TRBV5-1 and TRBJ2-1, with 9 nucleotides matching TRBD1. Per the germline V gene, CDR1 is SGHRS and CDR2 is YFSETQ. The trim removed 3 bases at V and 8 bases at J, leaving 3 bases unmatched. CDR3 size: 13 residues.

This clone was seen just once. This sequence joins TRBV7-9 and TRBJ1-1; D uncertain. The CDR3 length is 16 residues. Germline V lookup: CDR1 SEHNR, CDR2 FQNEAQ (reference sequence). V shed 5 bases and J shed 1 base, with 17 bases lying between them. CDR3 sequence reads: CASSPRNEGWNTEAFF. The CDR3 nucleotides read TGTGCCAGCAGCCCGCGTAACGAAGGGTGGAACACTGAAGCTTTCTTT.

This sequence joins TRBV2 and TRBJ1-4, with 11 bases that match TRBD1. V shed 2 bases and J 11 bases; nucleotides not matched to a gene: 7. The CDR3 has 15 amino acids. Germline V CDR1 and CDR2: SNHLY, FYNNEI. CDR3 residues: CASSEKDRGPKKLFF. For the CDR3, the DNA is TGTGCCAGCAGTGAAAAGGACAGGGGGCCGAAGAAACTGTTTTTT.

J is TRBJ2-5 and V is TRBV5-6, with 7 nucleotides matching TRBD1. The J call is uncertain, as TRBJ2-7 better fits the DNA end. This CDR3 spans 15 amino acids. Looked up from germline, CDR1 is SGHDT and CDR2 is YYEEEE. The CDR3 coding sequence is TGTGCCAGCAGCTATACTACAGGGGAATCCTACGAGCAGTACTTC. Its protein is CASSYTTGESYEQYF.

V usage is TRBV4-1 and J usage is TRBJ2-7; TRBD1 matches at 8 bases. Trimming cost V 1 base and J 2 bases; bases outside gene matches: 16. CDR1 and CDR2 (germline): MGHRA, YSYEKL. The CDR3 covers 19 residues. CDR3 in amino acids: CASSQVVGTGPTYTYEQYF. The CDR3 nucleotides are TGCGCCAGCAGCCAAGTCGTAGGGACAGGACCCACATATACCTACGAGCAGTACTTC.

In this sample, this clone turned up a few times. The chain combines TRBV18 with TRBJ2-7; D remains unclear. Germline CDR1 reads KGHSH; CDR2 reads LQKENI. The CDR3 is 12 amino acids. V was pared by 6 bases and J by 4 bases, with 10 bases between. The CDR3 DNA reads as TGTGCCAGCTCCACCGACGGGTACGAGCAGTACTTC. Its protein is CASSTDGYEQYF. Based on the CDR3 plus reference TRBV18 and TRBJ2-7, the full variable domain is NAGVMQNPRHLVRRRGQEARLRCSPMKGHSHVYWYRQLPEEGLKFMVYLQKENIIDESGMPKERFSAEFPKEGPSILRIQQVVRGDSAAYFCASSTDGYEQYFGPGTRLTVT.

This clone occurred once. One end of the junction does not line up with germline, which may come from a read error. The CDR3 sequence is CASSVAPIRYSLFNQPQHF. Here the CDR3 DNA reads TGTGCCAGCAGCGTAGCCCCGATTCGATACTCTTTATTCAATCAGCCCCAGCATTTT. The chain has TRBV7-8 and TRBJ1-5; D is undetermined. This CDR3 spans 19 amino acids. CDR1 and CDR2 from the germline V gene are SGHVS and FQNEAQ.

The CDR3 region has the DNA TGCGCCAGCAGCTTGGCGGGGGAGTTAGCCAAAAACATTCAGTACTTC. This codes for CASSLAGELAKNIQYF. The chain has TRBV5-1 and TRBJ2-4, with D possibly matching TRBD2 (6 bases). Germline V gene sequence: CDR1 SGHRS, CDR2 YFSETQ. The CDR3 is 16 residues long. Trimming pared 0 bases from V and 0 bases from J, leaving 10 bases between.

This rearrangement joins TRBV6-4 to TRBJ1-1; D is ambiguous. The germline V and J ends were trimmed by 6 bases and 8 bases, with 13 bases remaining between them. The CDR3 loop spans 12 amino acids. CDR1 is MRHNA, CDR2 SNTAGT, per germline. In nucleotides, the CDR3 is TGTGCCAGCAGAGACATCGCGGGCGAAGCTTTCTTT. Amino acids: CASRDIAGEAFF.

The chain employs TRBV2 and TRBJ1-5; D not resolved. The germline gives CDR1 SNHLY, CDR2 FYNNEI. V dropped 4 bases and J dropped 4 bases, with 20 bases sitting between them. CDR3 size: 17 residues. CDR3 protein: CASSVWGRFSANQPQHF. The CDR3 coding sequence is TGTGCCAGCAGTGTTTGGGGAAGGTTTAGCGCTAATCAGCCCCAGCATTTT.

This rearrangement joins TRBV7-3 to TRBJ2-1; no definite D call. CDR1 is SGHTA and CDR2 is FQGTGA in the germline V gene. CDR3 length: 15 residues. Trimming stripped 0 bases from V and 2 bases from J, with 8 bases between. CDR3 bases: TGTGCCAGCAGCTTAACGGCCAGTCCCTACAATGAGCAGTTCTTC. Translation: CASSLTASPYNEQFF.

The chain carries TRBV19 and TRBJ2-1, with D perhaps matching TRBD2 (6 bases). V dropped 4 bases and J dropped 10 bases, with 23 bases sitting between them. The V gene's germline CDR1 is LNHDA and CDR2 SQIVND (reference sequence). CDR3 size: 16 residues. As DNA, the CDR3 is TGTGCCAGTAGTACGGGACTCATGCCAAGGAGGCGGGAGCAGTTCTTC. It translates to CASSTGLMPRRREQFF.

This sequence joins TRBV7-8 and TRBJ1-5; the match to TRBD1 covers 7 bases. The ends lost 5 bases at V and 2 bases at J; junction bases unmatched: 6. Germline V gene sequence: CDR1 SGHVS, CDR2 FQNEAQ. The CDR3 length is 15 residues. The CDR3 DNA reads TGTGCCAGCAGCAGACAGGGTTTGGGCAATCAGCCCCAGCATTTT. It is translated as CASSRQGLGNQPQHF.